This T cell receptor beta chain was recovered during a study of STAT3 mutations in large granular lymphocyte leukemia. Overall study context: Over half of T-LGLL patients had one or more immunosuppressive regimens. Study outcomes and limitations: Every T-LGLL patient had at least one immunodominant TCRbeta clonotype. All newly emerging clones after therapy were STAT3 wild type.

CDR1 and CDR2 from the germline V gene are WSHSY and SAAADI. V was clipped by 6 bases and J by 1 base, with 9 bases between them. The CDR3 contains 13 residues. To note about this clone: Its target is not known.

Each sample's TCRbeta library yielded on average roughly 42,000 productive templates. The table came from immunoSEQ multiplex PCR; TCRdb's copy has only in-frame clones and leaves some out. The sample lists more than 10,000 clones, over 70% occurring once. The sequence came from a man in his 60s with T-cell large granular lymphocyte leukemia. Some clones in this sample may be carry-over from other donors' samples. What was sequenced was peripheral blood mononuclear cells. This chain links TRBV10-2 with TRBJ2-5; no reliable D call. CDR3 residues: CASSPTSQETQYF. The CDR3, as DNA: TGCGCCAGCAGCCCGACCAGCCAAGAGACCCAGTACTTC.